This note documents a single T cell receptor beta chain sequence. Its antigen is still unknown. Germline loops: CDR1 SNHLY, CDR2 FYNNEI. The CDR3 spans 14 residues. V shed 6 bases and J 6 bases; nucleotides not matched to a gene: 7. This sample was taken from a study of T cell responses to AZD1222 COVID-19 vaccine. Sequencing was performed with immunoSEQ multiplex PCR; in TCRdb, only in-frame clones are kept and a portion is missing. The data contain 55,000 to 75,000 clones, around 83% of them singletons. Study findings and constraints: Spike-specific TCR breadth and depth rose after two AZD1222 doses.

The source of this sequence is an adult in good health. The chain employs TRBV2 and TRBJ2-7; 11 bases fit TRBD2. Here the sequenced sample was peripheral blood, taken on day 0 of AZD1222 vaccination. CDR3 nucleotides: TGTGCCAGCAGACTAGCGGGGGCCCCCGGCGAGCAGTACTTC. Translated: CASRLAGAPGEQYF.